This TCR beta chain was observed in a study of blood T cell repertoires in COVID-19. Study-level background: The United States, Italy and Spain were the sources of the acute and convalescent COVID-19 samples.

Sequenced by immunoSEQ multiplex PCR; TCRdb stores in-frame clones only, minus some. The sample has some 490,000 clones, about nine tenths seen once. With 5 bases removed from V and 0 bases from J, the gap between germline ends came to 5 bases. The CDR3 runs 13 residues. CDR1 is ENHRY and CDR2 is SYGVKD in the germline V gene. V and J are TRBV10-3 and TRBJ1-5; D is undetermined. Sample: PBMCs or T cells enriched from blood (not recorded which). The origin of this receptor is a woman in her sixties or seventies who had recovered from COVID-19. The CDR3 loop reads CAISINSNQPQHF. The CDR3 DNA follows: TGTGCCATCAGTATAAATAGCAATCAGCCCCAGCATTTT.